The 18 T cell receptor beta chains reported below all come from one sample, sequenced in a study of blood T cell repertoires in COVID-19. Here immunoSEQ multiplex PCR was the method, and the copy in TCRdb shows in-frame clones only, minus some. The sample records 150,000 to 200,000 clones, about 81% being singletons. Sequenced input: peripheral blood. All receptors come from a human donor in a cohort sampled during active COVID-19.

This clone was found once. The chain combines TRBV18 with TRBJ1-1; D perhaps matches TRBD1 (5 bases). CDR1 is KGHSH and CDR2 is LQKENI in the germline V gene. This CDR3 has 13 amino acids. V lost 5 bases and J lost 3, with 10 bases in between. The CDR3 DNA reads as TGTGCCAGCTCATCGGACATCTACACTGAAGCTTTCTTT. Translated: CASSSDIYTEAFF.

The V gene is TRBV3-1 (or the pseudogene TRBV3-2), the J gene TRBJ2-7, with D perhaps matching TRBD2 (5 bases). V was pared by 1 base and J by 7 bases, with 11 bases between. Germline V gene lookup returns CDR1 LGHDT and CDR2 YNNKEL (reference sequence). The CDR3 loop spans 13 amino acids. The CDR3 sequence is CASSQGGAKEQYF. CDR3 DNA: TGTGCCAGCAGCCAAGGGGGAGCGAAAGAGCAGTACTTC.

The J gene is TRBJ1-2, the V gene TRBV19; no clear D. Germline loops: CDR1 LNHDA, CDR2 SQIVND (reference sequence). The CDR3 is 16 residues long. Between the trimmed V and J ends, which lost 0 bases and 1 base, there was a span of 12 bases. The CDR3 loop is CASSIDPAGDNYGYTF. In DNA form, the CDR3 reads TGTGCCAGTAGTATAGACCCGGCAGGCGATAACTATGGCTACACCTTC.

This chain connects TRBV2 to TRBJ1-2; TRBD1 matches 7 bases. J gave up 8 bases and V 5 bases, and 11 bases lay outside the gene matches. Germline CDR1 is SNHLY and CDR2 is FYNNEI. The CDR3 length is 14 residues. This chain's CDR3 is CASSPPGTDYGYTF. In nucleotides, the CDR3 is TGTGCCAGCAGTCCCCCCGGGACAGATTACGGCTACACCTTC.

The chain carries TRBV5-4 and TRBJ2-3, with 14 bases that match TRBD2. V was clipped by 6 bases and J by 4 bases; unmatched bases: 10. The CDR3 extends over 17 amino acids. Looked up from germline, CDR1 is SGHNT and CDR2 is YYREEE (reference sequence). CDR3 in amino acids: CASIPGLAGVLADTQYF. The CDR3, as DNA: TGTGCCAGCATTCCGGGACTAGCGGGGGTCCTGGCAGATACGCAGTATTTT. The whole variable domain, remainder taken from reference TRBV5-4 and TRBJ2-3, is ETGVTQSPTHLIKTRGQQVTLRCSSQSGHNTVSWYQQALGQGPQFIFQYYREEENGRGNFPPRFSGLQFPNYSSELNVNALELDDSALYLCASIPGLAGVLADTQYFGPGTRLTVL.

This clone was observed a handful of times. V usage is TRBV27 and J usage is TRBJ1-1, with 7 bases matching TRBD1. V lost 0 bases, J lost 0 bases, and 1 base stayed unmatched. CDR3 length: 15 amino acids. Germline V gene sequence: CDR1 MNHEY, CDR2 SMNVEV (reference sequence). The CDR3 nucleotides read TGTGCCAGCAGTTTATCGGGACAGCTGAACACTGAAGCTTTCTTT. Protein: CASSLSGQLNTEAFF.

The chain is built from TRBV5-1 and TRBJ2-5; D is unclear. Trimming removed 0 bases at V and 2 bases at J, with 11 bases between. This CDR3 comprises 15 residues. Germline V CDR1 and CDR2: SGHRS, YFSETQ. CDR3 in amino acids: CASSLAGVSQETQYF. CDR3 coding DNA: TGCGCCAGCAGCTTGGCCGGAGTAAGTCAAGAGACCCAGTACTTC.

This chain links TRBV19 with TRBJ2-7; 7 nucleotides match TRBD1. From germline, CDR1 is LNHDA and CDR2 SQIVND (reference sequence). V was clipped by 7 bases and J by 2 bases; unmatched bases: 5. The CDR3 runs to 13 residues. The CDR3 region is CASTRQGTYEQYF. CDR3 DNA sequence: TGTGCCAGTACCCGACAGGGAACCTACGAGCAGTACTTC.

V gene TRBV18 combines with J gene TRBJ1-5, with a tentative D call TRBD1 (6 bases). CDR1 and CDR2 from the germline V gene are KGHSH and LQKENI. This CDR3 has 14 amino acids. Trimming removed 6 bases at V and 3 bases at J, with 12 bases between. The CDR3 region has the DNA TGTGCCAGCTCGGACCGGGACACCAATCAGCCCCAGCATTTT. Protein: CASSDRDTNQPQHF.

This chain connects TRBV5-3 to TRBJ2-1; the match to TRBD1 covers 8 bases. TRBV5-3 is an ORF for which the function is uncertain. This CDR3 region has 17 residues. Trimming at V came to 1 base and at J to 2 bases, leaving 8 bases not matched to a gene. The chain's CDR3 is CARSLSPDRAPYNEQFF. The CDR3 nucleotides read TGTGCCAGAAGCTTGTCACCGGACAGGGCCCCCTACAATGAGCAGTTCTTC.

The V gene is TRBV7-2, the J gene TRBJ1-2; 8 nucleotides line up with TRBD1. Germline trimming cut 4 bases from V and 8 bases from J; bases unmatched to any gene: 12. The CDR3 runs to 15 residues. Per germline, CDR1 SGHTA and CDR2 FQGNSA. Here the CDR3 reads CASSSETSGGRGYTF. Written as DNA, the CDR3 is TGTGCCAGCAGCTCCGAAACATCAGGGGGCAGGGGCTACACCTTC.

This clone was detected a few times. The chain recombines TRBV19 with TRBJ1-2; D unclear. This CDR3 is 15 amino acids long. Trimming shortened V by 3 bases and J by 5 bases, and 16 bases separated the two germline ends. Germline lookup yields CDR1 LNHDA and CDR2 SQIVND (reference sequence). The CDR3, as DNA: TGTGCCAGTAGTATGCCCCGGGAGGGTCGGTATGGCTACACCTTC. Translation: CASSMPREGRYGYTF.

This chain joins TRBV19 and TRBJ2-7; 7 nucleotides match TRBD2. After removal of 1 base from V and 0 bases from J, the junction contained 6 bases not matched to a gene. The length of the CDR3 is 16 residues. The V gene's germline CDR1 is LNHDA and CDR2 SQIVND (reference sequence). The CDR3 protein is CASSIVASGASYEQYF. The CDR3 nucleotides are TGTGCCAGTAGTATAGTCGCTAGCGGTGCCTCCTACGAGCAGTACTTC.

The chain joins TRBV7-9 to TRBJ1-5; D is unresolved. CDR3 length equals 15 residues. Germline lookup yields CDR1 SEHNR and CDR2 FQNEAQ (reference sequence). The V and J ends lost 0 bases and 9 bases respectively, with 15 bases between them. The CDR3 DNA follows: TGTGCCAGCAGCTTAGCGTCGGGCTTGGGAGGGCCCCAGCATTTT. Translation: CASSLASGLGGPQHF.

The chain has TRBV11-1 and TRBJ2-5; maybe TRBD2 (5 bases). The germline CDR1 and CDR2 sequences are SGHAT and FQDESV (reference sequence). With 7 bases removed from V and 4 bases from J, the gap between germline ends came to 10 bases. The CDR3 totals 12 residues. This CDR3 is CASTEGRETQYF. CDR3 DNA sequence: TGTGCCAGCACAGAGGGAAGAGAGACCCAGTACTTC.

This rearrangement joins TRBV19 to TRBJ2-7, with D maybe TRBD2 (5 bases). CDR3 length: 13 residues. Trimming left V 10 bases short and J 0 bases short, with 13 bases between. Germline V gene lookup returns CDR1 LNHDA and CDR2 SQIVND (reference sequence). CDR3 DNA sequence: TGTGCCACGAGGCGGGTATCCTCCTACGAGCAGTACTTC. Its protein is CATRRVSSYEQYF.

This rearrangement joins TRBV28 to TRBJ1-4; tentative D call: TRBD1 (6 bases). Germline V gene data show CDR1 as MDHEN and CDR2 as SYDVKM. The V end was cut by 4 bases, the J end by 4 bases, with 16 bases between. This CDR3 has 16 amino acids. CDR3 amino acids: CASSSPLGGLNEKLFF. Here the CDR3 DNA reads TGTGCCAGCAGTTCCCCTCTGGGGGGGCTTAATGAAAAACTGTTTTTT.

The V and J genes are TRBV30 and TRBJ2-1; 9 bases match TRBD1. The CDR3 is made up of 14 amino acids. The V gene end was trimmed by 2 bases and the J gene end by 6 bases; junction bases not matched to a gene: 5. Looked up from germline, CDR1 is GTSNPN and CDR2 is SVGIG (reference sequence). CDR3 in amino acids: CAWSLQGAINEQFF. DNA for the CDR3: TGTGCCTGGAGTTTACAGGGGGCTATCAATGAGCAGTTCTTC.